The 2 T cell receptor beta chains in this list originate from one sample, sequenced in a study of T-cell memory formation after mild COVID-19. TCRdb analysed the 5' RACE reads with MiXCR anew, one entry per CDR3 protein. Among hundreds of thousands of distinct CDR3 sequences listed, roughly 21% were seen once. Sequenced material: PBMCs or a T cell subset sorted from them (not recorded which). The receptors stem from an adult woman who had mild COVID-19 (a few samples of this study predate the infection). Cell type and time point are not known.

The V gene is TRBV10-3, the J gene TRBJ1-1; D might be TRBD1 (5 bases). With 3 bases removed from V and 5 bases from J, the gap between germline ends came to 10 bases. Germline lookup yields CDR1 ENHRY and CDR2 SYGVKD. The CDR3 is 13 amino acids. CDR3 in DNA: TGTGCCATCAGTGAAGGGAGGGGAACTGAAGCTTTCTTT. Protein product: CAISEGRGTEAFF.

This clonotype was observed once. The chain employs TRBV4-2 and TRBJ1-3; TRBD1 might be the D (5 bases). V was cut by 0 bases and J by 0 bases, with 6 bases left in between. Per germline, CDR1 LGHNA and CDR2 YNFKEQ. The CDR3 covers 15 residues. The CDR3 DNA follows: TGTGCCAGCAGCCAAGACAGGGCCTCTGGAAACACCATATATTTT. This translates into CASSQDRASGNTIYF.